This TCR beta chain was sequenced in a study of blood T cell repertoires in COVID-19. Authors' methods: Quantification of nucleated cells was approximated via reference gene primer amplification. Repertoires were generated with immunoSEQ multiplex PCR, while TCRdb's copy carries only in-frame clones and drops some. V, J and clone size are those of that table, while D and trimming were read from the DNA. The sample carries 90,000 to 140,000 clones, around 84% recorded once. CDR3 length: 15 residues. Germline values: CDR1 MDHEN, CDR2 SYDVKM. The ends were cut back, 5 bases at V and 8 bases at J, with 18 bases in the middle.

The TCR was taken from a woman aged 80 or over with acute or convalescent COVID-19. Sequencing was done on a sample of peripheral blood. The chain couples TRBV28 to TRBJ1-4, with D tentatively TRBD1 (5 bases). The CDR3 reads CASSAWGGSIEKLFF. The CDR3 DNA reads TGTGCCAGCAGTGCTTGGGGGGGGTCTATAGAAAAACTGTTTTTT.